This T cell receptor beta chain stems from a study of T-cell memory formation after mild COVID-19. Study-wide findings and caveats: The main location of contracting CD4+ clones was CM and EM, and that of contracting CD8+ clones was EMRA. Contracting clones from day 15 to 85 showed balanced CD4/CD8; later expanders favored CD4+.

This CDR3 has 13 amino acids. The germline V and J ends were trimmed by 3 bases and 7 bases, with 7 bases remaining between them. For this clonotype: Antigen specificity is unknown.

Barcoded TCR alpha and TCR beta cDNA libraries with UMIs came from 5'RACE using constant-segment primers. MiXCR, applied by TCRdb to the 5' RACE reads, yields one record per CDR3 protein. The data show 450,000 or so distinct CDR3 sequences, roughly 25% seen once. V is TRBV12-3 or TRBV12-4 and J is TRBJ1-6; no firm D call. The TCR originated in an adult woman who had mild COVID-19 (a few samples of this study predate the infection). Cell type and time point are not known. Sequenced sample: PBMCs or a T cell subset sorted from them (not recorded which). CDR3 residues: CASSFKRNSPLHF. The CDR3 nucleotides are TGTGCCAGCAGTTTCAAAAGGAATTCACCCCTCCACTTT.